What follows describes a single TCR beta chain. What it binds is not known. The CDR3 length is 13 residues. The germline CDR1 and CDR2 sequences are SQVTM and ANQGSEA. V gave up 1 base and J gave up 10 bases; unmatched junction bases: 7. This sample was taken from a study of shared clonotypes between healthy human individuals. Broader study findings: The sharing of 4.5% to 6.5% of naive CD4 clonotypes was seen across a handful of donors.

The study separated CD4+ cells into CD45RA+ naive and CD45RA-negative memory subsets. Genomic DNA per cell subset filled all wells of several immunoSEQ plates. TCRdb's table, derived via immunoSEQ multiplex PCR, lists solely in-frame clones and lacks some. The top ten clones hold 0.3% to 0.4% of a sample with 2 million to 2.5 million clones, approximately 95% of them seen once. This chain connects TRBV29-1 to TRBJ2-1, with TRBD2 matching over 7 bases. Sequences were obtained from naive CD4+ T cells from PBMCs. Subset denoted: CD45RA+ positively selected. The sequence was obtained from a man between 18 and 35 years old in good health. Some clones in this sample may be carry-over from other donors' samples. The CDR3 region is CSVEGRLAVEQFF. In nucleotides, the CDR3 is TGCAGCGTTGAAGGCCGACTAGCTGTAGAGCAGTTCTTC.